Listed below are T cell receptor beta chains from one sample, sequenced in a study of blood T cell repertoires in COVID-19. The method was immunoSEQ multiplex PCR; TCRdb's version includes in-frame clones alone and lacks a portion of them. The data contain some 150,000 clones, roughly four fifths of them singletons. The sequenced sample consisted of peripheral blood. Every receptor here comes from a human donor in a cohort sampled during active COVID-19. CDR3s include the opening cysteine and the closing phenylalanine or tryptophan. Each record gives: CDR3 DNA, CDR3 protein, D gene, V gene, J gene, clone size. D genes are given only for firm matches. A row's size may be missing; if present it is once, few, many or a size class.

TGTGCCAGTAGTATTGGGATACAGGGTACCAAAAACATTCAGTACTTC,CASSIGIQGTKNIQYF,.,TRBV19,TRBJ2-4,.
TGCAGCGCCGAGGTCCTAGCGGGAGCGAATGAGCAGTTCTTC,CSAEVLAGANEQFF,TRBD2,TRBV29-1,TRBJ2-1,.
TGTGCCAGCAGGGAAGGCCGGGAGGTGGCTAATGAAAAACTGTTTTTT,CASREGREVANEKLFF,.,TRBV7-2,TRBJ1-4,.
TGCGCCAGCAGCTTGAAAGAGGGCCGGGAGACCCAGTACTTC,CASSLKEGRETQYF,.,TRBV5-1,TRBJ2-5,.
TGTGCCAGCAGCGACGGGAGCTCCTACGAGCAGTACTTC,CASSDGSSYEQYF,.,TRBV13,TRBJ2-7,.
TGTGCCAGCAGTCGGGAGGGTGGGTACTTC,CASSREGGYF,TRBD2,TRBV6-2/TRBV6-3,TRBJ2-4,.
TGCGCCAGCAGCTTGGCCCTCGCCCTTTGGGGCGGGACAGGTCAACCAAACACCGGGGAGCTGTTTTTT,CASSLALALWGGTGQPNTGELFF,TRBD1,TRBV5-1,TRBJ2-2,.
TGTGCCAGCAGTCCCGGACAGGGCTATGGCTACACCTTC,CASSPGQGYGYTF,TRBD1,TRBV27,TRBJ1-2,.
TGTGCCAGCAGCGCCGGGGGTGGTGGGGCCAACGTCCTGACTTTC,CASSAGGGGANVLTF,.,TRBV9,TRBJ2-6,.
TGTGCCAGCAGTTTTATAGCGGGAGGGCCTAACTACGAGCAGTACTTC,CASSFIAGGPNYEQYF,TRBD2,TRBV28,TRBJ2-7,.
TGTGCCAGCAGTTTTTCGAGTCCCACAGATACGCAGTATTTT,CASSFSSPTDTQYF,.,TRBV27,TRBJ2-3,.
TGTGCCATCAGTGAGTCAGAACAGGGGTTCCAGCCCCAGCATTTT,CAISESEQGFQPQHF,TRBD1,TRBV10-3,TRBJ1-5,.
TGTGCCAGCATCCGGGACAGGGCGAGCTCCTACAATGAGCAGTTCTTC,CASIRDRASSYNEQFF,TRBD1,TRBV2,TRBJ2-1,.
TGTGCCAGCAGGCCCACAGGGACTAACTATGGCTACACCTTC,CASRPTGTNYGYTF,.,TRBV28,TRBJ1-2,.
TGTGCCAGCAGTTTACTTATGGGGGGGGCTTTGTTT,CASSLLMGGALF,.,TRBV12-3/TRBV12-4,TRBJ1-1,.
TGTGCCAGTAGTATTCAGCAGGGGGCAAGGCAGCCCCAGCATTTT,CASSIQQGARQPQHF,TRBD1,TRBV19,TRBJ1-5,.
TGTGCCAGCAGTGAAGCGCTCTGGGCAGGGGGGCACCAGCCCCAGCATTTT,CASSEALWAGGHQPQHF,TRBD1,TRBV2,TRBJ1-5,.
TGTGCCAGCAGTGACGGCCTAGTCGGCTACACCTTC,CASSDGLVGYTF,.,TRBV6-1,TRBJ1-2,.
TGTGCCAGCAGCCCTCGACTAGCGCCTACCTACGAGCAGTACTTC,CASSPRLAPTYEQYF,TRBD2,TRBV9,TRBJ2-7,.
TGTGCCAGCCGGAATCAGGGTCTCGGGGAGCTGTTTTTT,CASRNQGLGELFF,.,TRBV28,TRBJ2-2,.
TGTGCCAGCAGTCAAAACCGGGTCGTCTATGGCTACACCTTC,CASSQNRVVYGYTF,.,TRBV27,TRBJ1-2,.
TGTGCCAGCAGCCAAGCGGACAGGGGCTACACCTTC,CASSQADRGYTF,TRBD1,TRBV3-1/TRBV3-2,TRBJ1-2,.
TGTGCCAGCAGTCCACTTTATTTTGCCAGGGATGGCTACACCTTC,CASSPLYFARDGYTF,.,TRBV2,TRBJ1-2,.
TGTGCCAGCTCACCCAACCTAGCGGGAGGGGTCGATACGCAGTATTTT,CASSPNLAGGVDTQYF,TRBD2,TRBV18,TRBJ2-3,.
TGTGCCATCAGTGACCCTGACGGGACAGGGGGCTCTGAAGCTTTCTTT,CAISDPDGTGGSEAFF,TRBD1,TRBV10-3,TRBJ1-1,.
TGTGCCACCGGACTAGCGGCTGAGCAGTTCTTC,CATGLAAEQFF,TRBD2,TRBV10-3,TRBJ2-1,.
TGCGCCAGCAGCCCCCTGGGGGGACAGAGCTCCTACGAGCAGTACTTC,CASSPLGGQSSYEQYF,.,TRBV5-1,TRBJ2-7,.
TGCGCCAGCAGCTTGGAGGCGGGCGCCTACAATGAGCAGTTCTTC,CASSLEAGAYNEQFF,.,TRBV5-1,TRBJ2-1,once
TGTGCCAGCAGTTACGGGAGGGGCATGGGCACAGATACGCAGTATTTT,CASSYGRGMGTDTQYF,TRBD2,TRBV6-5,TRBJ2-3,.
TGTGCCATCAGTGAGTCAGGTTTAGCTTCGTACATTCAGTACTTC,CAISESGLASYIQYF,.,TRBV10-3,TRBJ2-4,.
TGTGCCAGCTCGCCCCTGAGCTCTGGGGCCAACGTCCTGACTTTC,CASSPLSSGANVLTF,.,TRBV18,TRBJ2-6,.
TGTGCCAGTAGTATAGGTGTGGTGAGCCGCGGTCAGCCCCAGCATTTT,CASSIGVVSRGQPQHF,.,TRBV19,TRBJ1-5,few
TGTGCCAGTAGTGAGCGGGAAAACATTCAGTACTTC,CASSERENIQYF,.,TRBV19,TRBJ2-4,.
TGTGCCAGCAGTTTTAGTAGCCAGTACGAGCAGTACTTC,CASSFSSQYEQYF,.,TRBV12-3/TRBV12-4,TRBJ2-7,.
TGTGCCAGTAGTAGCCGGGAAGGTGAAAAACTGTTTTTT,CASSSREGEKLFF,.,TRBV19,TRBJ1-4,.
TGTGCCTGGAGTGTCGTCCCTGGGGCCAACGTCCTGACTTTC,CAWSVVPGANVLTF,.,TRBV30,TRBJ2-6,.
TGTGCCATCAGTGGACTAGCGCCGAGCACAGATACGCAGTATTTT,CAISGLAPSTDTQYF,TRBD2,TRBV10-3,TRBJ2-3,.
TGCGCCAGCAGCCAAGAGGTTACAGGGGACACTGAAGCTTTCTTT,CASSQEVTGDTEAFF,TRBD1,TRBV4-1,TRBJ1-1,.
TGCAGCGATACAGGGGGGACAGATACGCAGTATTTT,CSDTGGTDTQYF,TRBD1,TRBV29-1,TRBJ2-3,once
TGTGCCAGCAGCCCCCGGACAGGGGGGTTGGACGAGCAGTACTTC,CASSPRTGGLDEQYF,TRBD1,TRBV11-3,TRBJ2-7,.
TGTGCCAGCAGCCGGAAGGGGGCGTACCAAGAGACCCAGTACTTC,CASSRKGAYQETQYF,TRBD1,TRBV7-2,TRBJ2-5,.
TGTGCCTGGAGTACGGGACTAGCGGGAGGGTACAATGAGCAGTTCTTC,CAWSTGLAGGYNEQFF,TRBD2,TRBV30,TRBJ2-1,.
TGTGCCATCTCAGGCGGGACTCCAGAGACCCAGTACTTC,CAISGGTPETQYF,.,TRBV10-3,TRBJ2-5,.
TGTGCCAGCAGCTCCCGGACTTGGCCCGAGCAGTACTTC,CASSSRTWPEQYF,.,TRBV7-2,TRBJ2-7,few
TGTGCCACCAGCAGAGATAGGACAGGTATCGAGCAGTTCTTC,CATSRDRTGIEQFF,TRBD1,TRBV15,TRBJ2-1,.
TGTGCCAGCAGCCGAGGACAGGCCTTCACAGATACGCAGTATTTT,CASSRGQAFTDTQYF,TRBD1,TRBV6-5,TRBJ2-3,.
TGTGCCAGCAGTCCCGGAGGGTCCGGGAGGGCCAATAATGAGCAGTTCTTC,CASSPGGSGRANNEQFF,TRBD2,TRBV6-6,TRBJ2-1,.
TGTGCCAGCAGTGGGTTACAGGGCTTGGGGAATTCACCCCTCCACTTT,CASSGLQGLGNSPLHF,.,TRBV6-1,TRBJ1-6,.
TGTGCCTGGGGGACCCAGGGCGAAGCTTTCTTT,CAWGTQGEAFF,.,TRBV30,TRBJ1-1,few
TGTGCCAGCAGACTATGGACAGGGTGGGACGAGCAGTACTTC,CASRLWTGWDEQYF,TRBD1,TRBV28,TRBJ2-7,.
TGTGCCAGCTCCCAGGCGGGAGGTCCCTACGAGCAGTACTTC,CASSQAGGPYEQYF,TRBD2,TRBV18,TRBJ2-7,.
TGTGCCAGCAGTTTGCGGGGCATAGGCACTGAAGCTTTCTTT,CASSLRGIGTEAFF,.,TRBV28,TRBJ1-1,.
TGTGCCAGCAGCTCCATAGGGCAGGGTAACTACGAGCAGTACTTC,CASSSIGQGNYEQYF,.,TRBV7-8,TRBJ2-7,.
TGTGCCAGCAGTACCCCGGGACTAGCGGGAGGGGAAACCGGGGAGCTGTTTTTT,CASSTPGLAGGETGELFF,TRBD2,TRBV6-2/TRBV6-3,TRBJ2-2,.
TGTGCCAGTAGTCCGCAAGACAGGGGCGGGTTGGAGGGCTACACCTTC,CASSPQDRGGLEGYTF,TRBD1,TRBV19,TRBJ1-2,.